The rows below give T cell receptor beta chains drawn from one sample of a study of cytomegalovirus exposure and HLA in healthy donors. Measured with immunoSEQ multiplex PCR; TCRdb has only the in-frame clones, and not every one. This sample has 100,000 to 130,000 clones, with around 85% found just once. The sequenced sample consisted of PBMCs. Every receptor here comes from a woman aged 18-29 years in good health and CMV-seronegative. Each CDR3 is given with its conserved first and last residue. The D gene is left open where the match is weak. Not every row has a clone size; where given, it reads once, few, many or a size class.

v_call: TRBV23-1; clone_size: many; d_call: TRBD1; j_call: TRBJ2-7; cdr3_aa: CASSQSADRTNSYEQYF; cdr3_nt: TGCGCCAGCAGTCAATCGGCGGACAGGACCAACTCCTACGAGCAGTACTTC
v_call: TRBV6-6; clone_size: NA; d_call: TRBD1; j_call: TRBJ2-7; cdr3_aa: CASSQNRGEQYF; cdr3_nt: TGTGCCAGCAGCCAAAACAGGGGCGAGCAGTACTTC
v_call: TRBV6-5; clone_size: NA; d_call: TRBD1; j_call: TRBJ1-2; cdr3_aa: CASSYHRGDYGYTF; cdr3_nt: TGTGCCAGCAGTTACCACAGGGGTGACTATGGCTACACCTTC
v_call: TRBV5-4; clone_size: NA; d_call: TRBD1; j_call: TRBJ1-4; cdr3_aa: CASSLLGQGLRWFF; cdr3_nt: TGTGCCAGCAGCTTGTTGGGACAGGGGTTAAGATGGTTTTTT
v_call: TRBV7-9; clone_size: NA; d_call: NA; j_call: TRBJ2-2; cdr3_aa: CASTAAGALDTGELFF; cdr3_nt: TGTGCCAGCACAGCTGCGGGGGCCCTTGATACCGGGGAGCTGTTTTTT
v_call: TRBV6-1; clone_size: NA; d_call: NA; j_call: TRBJ2-7; cdr3_aa: CASSEVWTEASYEQYF; cdr3_nt: TGTGCCAGCAGTGAGGTGTGGACAGAAGCCTCCTACGAGCAGTACTTC
v_call: TRBV10-1; clone_size: NA; d_call: TRBD1; j_call: TRBJ1-2; cdr3_aa: CASSEGQGLGGGYTF; cdr3_nt: TGCGCCAGCAGCGAGGGACAGGGGCTCGGGGGTGGCTACACCTTC
v_call: TRBV2; clone_size: NA; d_call: NA; j_call: TRBJ2-7; cdr3_aa: CASSPKAGFHEQYF; cdr3_nt: TGTGCCAGCAGCCCAAAAGCAGGGTTCCACGAGCAGTACTTC
v_call: TRBV27; clone_size: NA; d_call: NA; j_call: TRBJ1-2; cdr3_aa: CASSFWGGGGGYTF; cdr3_nt: TGTGCCAGCAGTTTTTGGGGGGGAGGGGGTGGCTACACCTTC
v_call: TRBV7-9; clone_size: NA; d_call: NA; j_call: TRBJ1-1; cdr3_aa: CASSYTREAFF; cdr3_nt: TGTGCCAGCAGCTATACTCGTGAAGCTTTCTTT
v_call: TRBV6-1; clone_size: NA; d_call: TRBD1; j_call: TRBJ2-2; cdr3_aa: CASSLTGGDTGELFF; cdr3_nt: TGTGCCAGCAGTCTAACAGGGGGCGACACCGGGGAGCTGTTTTTT
v_call: TRBV5-4; clone_size: NA; d_call: NA; j_call: TRBJ1-6; cdr3_aa: CASSASVSSYNSPLHF; cdr3_nt: TGTGCCAGCAGCGCCTCCGTGAGCTCCTATAATTCACCCCTCCACTTT
v_call: TRBV11-2; clone_size: NA; d_call: NA; j_call: TRBJ2-7; cdr3_aa: CASSYVLGPSGQYF; cdr3_nt: TGTGCCAGCAGCTACGTTCTGGGTCCCTCGGGGCAGTACTTC
v_call: TRBV7-7; clone_size: NA; d_call: NA; j_call: TRBJ2-5; cdr3_aa: CASSLVAARSETQYF; cdr3_nt: TGTGCCAGCAGCTTAGTGGCGGCGAGGTCGGAGACCCAGTACTTC
v_call: TRBV19; clone_size: NA; d_call: NA; j_call: TRBJ1-6; cdr3_aa: CASSIGGTQNSPLHF; cdr3_nt: TGTGCCAGTAGTATAGGCGGAACCCAGAATTCACCCCTCCACTTT
v_call: TRBV12-5; clone_size: NA; d_call: NA; j_call: TRBJ1-2; cdr3_aa: CASGLRPSGYGYTF; cdr3_nt: TGTGCTAGTGGTTTACGGCCTTCGGGCTATGGCTACACCTTC
v_call: TRBV12-2; clone_size: NA; d_call: NA; j_call: TRBJ1-1; cdr3_aa: CASPGGRYRRNTEAFF; cdr3_nt: TGTGCAAGTCCGGGGGGACGATACCGACGGAACACTGAAGCTTTCTTT
v_call: TRBV10-3; clone_size: NA; d_call: TRBD2; j_call: TRBJ2-5; cdr3_aa: CAISAAGVQETQYF; cdr3_nt: TGTGCCATCAGTGCGGCGGGGGTCCAAGAGACCCAGTACTTC
v_call: TRBV11-2; clone_size: few; d_call: TRBD1; j_call: TRBJ1-2; cdr3_aa: CASSLGLQGAYGYTF; cdr3_nt: TGTGCCAGCAGCTTAGGACTACAGGGGGCGTATGGCTACACCTTC
v_call: TRBV6-5; clone_size: NA; d_call: NA; j_call: TRBJ1-1; cdr3_aa: CASSFTGHLNTEAFF; cdr3_nt: TGTGCCAGCAGTTTCACGGGACACCTGAACACTGAAGCTTTCTTT
v_call: TRBV28; clone_size: NA; d_call: NA; j_call: TRBJ1-1; cdr3_aa: CASSLRGFPQNTEAFF; cdr3_nt: TGTGCCAGCAGTTTACGGGGGTTCCCCCAAAACACTGAAGCTTTCTTT
v_call: TRBV9; clone_size: NA; d_call: TRBD1; j_call: TRBJ2-5; cdr3_aa: CASSTTRDREAETQYF; cdr3_nt: TGTGCCAGCAGCACAACCCGGGACAGGGAGGCAGAGACCCAGTACTTC
v_call: TRBV23-1; clone_size: NA; d_call: NA; j_call: TRBJ1-1; cdr3_aa: CASSCRRVQGGNTEAFF; cdr3_nt: TGCGCCAGCAGTTGTCGGCGAGTGCAGGGCGGGAACACTGAAGCTTTCTTT
v_call: TRBV6-4; clone_size: NA; d_call: TRBD1; j_call: TRBJ2-3; cdr3_aa: CASSLTGGGTDTQYF; cdr3_nt: TGTGCCAGCAGTCTGACAGGGGGTGGCACAGATACGCAGTATTTT
v_call: TRBV27; clone_size: NA; d_call: TRBD1; j_call: TRBJ2-5; cdr3_aa: CASSYRDRYQETQYF; cdr3_nt: TGTGCCAGCAGTTACCGGGACAGGTACCAAGAGACCCAGTACTTC
v_call: TRBV6-6; clone_size: NA; d_call: NA; j_call: TRBJ1-1; cdr3_aa: CASSGHRNTEAFF; cdr3_nt: TGTGCCAGTTCGGGACACCGGAACACTGAAGCTTTCTTT
v_call: TRBV7-9; clone_size: NA; d_call: TRBD1; j_call: TRBJ2-1; cdr3_aa: CASNLPGQGGNEQFF; cdr3_nt: TGTGCCAGCAACCTACCGGGACAGGGTGGCAATGAGCAGTTCTTC
v_call: TRBV30; clone_size: NA; d_call: NA; j_call: TRBJ1-3; cdr3_aa: CAWSVGGSGNTIYF; cdr3_nt: TGTGCCTGGAGTGTCGGCGGCTCTGGAAACACCATATATTTT
v_call: TRBV7-3; clone_size: NA; d_call: TRBD1; j_call: TRBJ1-1; cdr3_aa: CASSLSAGGMNTEAFF; cdr3_nt: TGTGCCAGCAGCTTAAGTGCAGGGGGAATGAACACTGAAGCTTTCTTT
v_call: TRBV2; clone_size: NA; d_call: TRBD2; j_call: TRBJ2-1; cdr3_aa: CASSPWTSGHEQFF; cdr3_nt: TGTGCCAGCAGTCCTTGGACTAGCGGGCATGAGCAGTTCTTC
v_call: TRBV30; clone_size: NA; d_call: NA; j_call: TRBJ1-1; cdr3_aa: CAWGGAAAFF; cdr3_nt: TGTGCCTGGGGGGGGGCAGCAGCTTTCTTT
v_call: TRBV27; clone_size: NA; d_call: NA; j_call: TRBJ2-3; cdr3_aa: CASSLTRSRGTDTQYF; cdr3_nt: TGTGCCAGCAGTTTAACTAGATCCCGAGGGACAGATACGCAGTATTTT
v_call: TRBV7-9; clone_size: NA; d_call: NA; j_call: TRBJ2-7; cdr3_aa: CASSSGESLGGEQYF; cdr3_nt: TGTGCCAGCAGCTCCGGGGAGAGCCTGGGGGGCGAGCAGTACTTC
v_call: TRBV4-1; clone_size: NA; d_call: TRBD2; j_call: TRBJ2-1; cdr3_aa: CASSQSTSGGVWNEQFF; cdr3_nt: TGCGCCAGCAGCCAATCGACTAGCGGGGGAGTGTGGAATGAGCAGTTCTTC
v_call: TRBV7-9; clone_size: once; d_call: TRBD1; j_call: TRBJ1-5; cdr3_aa: CASSLGSGGQPQHF; cdr3_nt: TGTGCCAGCAGCTTAGGTTCAGGGGGCCAGCCCCAGCATTTT
v_call: TRBV18; clone_size: few; d_call: NA; j_call: TRBJ1-1; cdr3_aa: CASSPGPGINTEAFF; cdr3_nt: TGTGCCAGCTCACCAGGGCCGGGGATAAACACTGAAGCTTTCTTT
v_call: TRBV28; clone_size: NA; d_call: NA; j_call: TRBJ1-5; cdr3_aa: CASSLPGFVGYPQHF; cdr3_nt: TGTGCCAGCAGTCTCCCAGGGTTTGTTGGTTATCCCCAGCATTTT
v_call: TRBV4-1; clone_size: once; d_call: NA; j_call: TRBJ2-1; cdr3_aa: CASSQVLGGDYNEQFF; cdr3_nt: TGCGCCAGCAGCCAAGTTCTAGGGGGGGACTACAATGAGCAGTTCTTC
v_call: TRBV10-1; clone_size: NA; d_call: TRBD2; j_call: TRBJ2-2; cdr3_aa: CASSGGGTSGGDTGELFF; cdr3_nt: TGCGCCAGCAGCGGGGGAGGGACTAGCGGGGGAGACACCGGGGAGCTGTTTTTT
v_call: TRBV6-1; clone_size: few; d_call: TRBD1; j_call: TRBJ2-5; cdr3_aa: CASMRGQGAQETQYF; cdr3_nt: TGTGCCAGCATGCGGGGACAGGGGGCGCAAGAGACCCAGTACTTC
v_call: TRBV2; clone_size: NA; d_call: NA; j_call: TRBJ2-3; cdr3_aa: CASSVFRGFTDTQYF; cdr3_nt: TGTGCCAGCAGTGTTTTTCGGGGGTTCACAGATACGCAGTATTTT
v_call: TRBV6-5; clone_size: NA; d_call: NA; j_call: TRBJ1-2; cdr3_aa: CASSYGGGYTF; cdr3_nt: TGTGCCAGCAGTTACGGGGGCGGCTACACCTTC
v_call: TRBV5-6; clone_size: NA; d_call: NA; j_call: TRBJ2-1; cdr3_aa: CASSVAGLAYNEQFF; cdr3_nt: TGTGCCAGCAGCGTGGCTGGACTCGCCTACAATGAGCAGTTCTTC
v_call: TRBV28; clone_size: NA; d_call: TRBD1; j_call: TRBJ1-2; cdr3_aa: CASRDRGDYGYTF; cdr3_nt: TGTGCCAGCAGGGACAGGGGGGACTATGGCTACACCTTC
v_call: TRBV28; clone_size: NA; d_call: TRBD1; j_call: TRBJ2-7; cdr3_aa: CASRTTGVYEQYF; cdr3_nt: TGTGCCAGCCGAACGACAGGGGTCTACGAGCAGTACTTC
v_call: TRBV15; clone_size: NA; d_call: NA; j_call: TRBJ2-3; cdr3_aa: CATSRVALEADTQYF; cdr3_nt: TGTGCCACCAGCAGAGTTGCACTAGAGGCCGATACGCAGTATTTT
v_call: TRBV28; clone_size: NA; d_call: NA; j_call: TRBJ2-7; cdr3_aa: CASSSDSTYEQYF; cdr3_nt: TGTGCCAGCAGTTCCGACAGTACCTACGAGCAGTACTTC
v_call: TRBV13; clone_size: NA; d_call: TRBD1; j_call: TRBJ1-3; cdr3_aa: CASSFSTGVGNTIYF; cdr3_nt: TGTGCCAGCAGCTTCTCGACAGGGGTCGGAAACACCATATATTTT
v_call: TRBV6-1; clone_size: NA; d_call: NA; j_call: TRBJ2-7; cdr3_aa: CASSEDRVRKEQYF; cdr3_nt: TGTGCCAGCAGTGAAGACAGGGTGAGGAAGGAGCAGTACTTC
v_call: TRBV4-2; clone_size: NA; d_call: TRBD2; j_call: TRBJ2-1; cdr3_aa: CASMLAGVNEQFF; cdr3_nt: TGTGCCAGCATGCTAGCGGGTGTCAATGAGCAGTTCTTC
v_call: TRBV28; clone_size: few; d_call: TRBD1; j_call: TRBJ1-5; cdr3_aa: CASSRTGSQPQHF; cdr3_nt: TGTGCCAGCAGTAGGACAGGGTCTCAGCCCCAGCATTTT
v_call: TRBV27; clone_size: NA; d_call: NA; j_call: TRBJ2-3; cdr3_aa: CASSLSRLERTDTQYF; cdr3_nt: TGTGCCAGCAGTTTATCGCGGCTAGAGAGGACAGATACGCAGTATTTT
v_call: TRBV7-9; clone_size: few; d_call: NA; j_call: TRBJ1-6; cdr3_aa: CASSAQGYNSPLHF; cdr3_nt: TGTGCCAGCAGCGCGCAGGGGTATAATTCACCCCTCCACTTT
v_call: TRBV5-8; clone_size: NA; d_call: NA; j_call: TRBJ1-5; cdr3_aa: CASSLLRNSNQPQHF; cdr3_nt: TGTGCCAGCAGCTTGCTCAGAAATAGCAATCAGCCCCAGCATTTT
v_call: TRBV30; clone_size: NA; d_call: TRBD1; j_call: TRBJ1-2; cdr3_aa: CACPGEGGDYGYTF; cdr3_nt: TGTGCCTGCCCAGGGGAAGGGGGCGACTATGGCTACACCTTC
v_call: TRBV30; clone_size: few; d_call: NA; j_call: TRBJ1-6; cdr3_aa: CAFARAGADSPLHF; cdr3_nt: TGTGCTTTTGCCAGGGCGGGGGCCGATTCACCCCTCCACTTT
v_call: TRBV6-5; clone_size: NA; d_call: TRBD2; j_call: TRBJ2-5; cdr3_aa: CASSLAGGGQETQYF; cdr3_nt: TGTGCCAGCAGCCTAGCGGGGGGGGGACAAGAGACCCAGTACTTC
v_call: TRBV5-6; clone_size: NA; d_call: NA; j_call: TRBJ2-4; cdr3_aa: CASSLSGALAKNIQYF; cdr3_nt: TGTGCCAGCAGTTTATCTGGGGCGTTGGCCAAAAACATTCAGTACTTC
v_call: TRBV9; clone_size: NA; d_call: NA; j_call: TRBJ2-7; cdr3_aa: CASSRGYLGHEQYF; cdr3_nt: TGTGCCAGCAGCCGGGGGTATTTGGGTCACGAGCAGTACTTC